This TCR beta chain is from a study of T-cell reconstitution after alpha-beta-depleted transplantation in children. Study results and limitations: Reportedly, alpha-beta T cells present about two months post-transplant originated from several hundred expanded clones of graft origin.

Worth noting for this clonotype: Its antigen remains unidentified.

Using unique molecular identifiers, the investigators prepared the TCRbeta library. TCRdb independently ran MiXCR on the PCR reads; one entry per CDR3 protein. The sample holds about 870,000 distinct CDR3 sequences, 16% seen once. The specimen comprised PBMCs, mostly from graft donor cells, sampled 360 days after TCRalphabeta/CD19-depleted stem cell transplant. The clonotype comes from a male patient younger than 18 who had a stem cell transplant for acute lymphoblastic leukemia, so the T cells may come from the graft donor.

The DNA for the CDR3 is TGTGCCAGCAGCTTACAGGGAAGTTCTTGGGGGACTGAAGCTTTCTTT. It translates to CASSLQGSSWGTEAFF. The chain is built from TRBV11-2 and TRBJ1-1, with D perhaps TRBD1 (5 bases). The CDR3 sequence is 16 residues long. CDR1 is SGHAT, CDR2 FQNNGV, per germline. V was cut by 2 bases and J by 5 bases, with 18 bases left in between.